This section outlines one T cell receptor beta chain sequence together with its context. Its target is unknown. Only in-frame clones appear in the TCRdb table, and some are missing; sequencing was by immunoSEQ multiplex PCR. The sample holds roughly 330,000 clones; roughly 87% are singletons and the top ten take approximately 1.1%. This record belongs to a study of cytomegalovirus exposure and HLA in healthy donors. On the study more broadly: The same platform was used for the 130 or so validation repertoires and the roughly 730 first-cohort repertoires, a later analysis reported. Study findings and constraints: Researchers reported that a few CMV-associated chains were confirmed in vitro as CMV antigen-specific. Accounts indicate the classifier identified cytomegalovirus status with strong specificity and sensitivity. According to a subsequent analysis, TCR clusters identified in the first cohort showed a tendency to co-occur across the 100 to 150 validation repertoires.

The germline V gene has CDR1 LNHDA and CDR2 SQIVND (reference sequence). The CDR3 has 16 residues. Trimming at V came to 7 bases and at J to 4 bases, leaving 16 bases not matched to a gene. This receptor was taken from a woman aged 25 to 45 in good health and CMV-seropositive. The source material was PBMCs. V gene TRBV19 combines with J gene TRBJ2-7; TRBD1 matches 7 bases. The CDR3 spells CASTLSPGQGVYEQYF. For the CDR3, the DNA is TGTGCCAGTACCCTCTCGCCGGGCCAGGGGGTATACGAGCAGTACTTC.